What follows describes a single T cell receptor (beta chain). Its antigen is not known. The sample originates from a study of cytomegalovirus exposure and HLA in healthy donors. Overall study findings and caveats: In a later analysis, TCR association rates varied by HLA locus: DRB1 most, HLA-C fewest. The investigators catalogued 164 TCR beta chains as cytomegalovirus-associated.

Both 60 Vbeta primers and 13 Jbeta primers went into the PCR. The table came from immunoSEQ multiplex PCR; TCRdb's copy has only in-frame clones and leaves some out. The repertoire table contains 38,000 or so clones. The TCR originated in a middle-aged man in good health and CMV-seropositive. Sequencing was done on a sample of PBMCs.

The DNA for the CDR3 is TGTGCCAGCAGCCAACGGCAGGGAATGACTGAAGCTTTCTTT. Encoded protein: CASSQRQGMTEAFF. The chain carries TRBV14 and TRBJ1-1; possible D gene TRBD1, 5 bases. In germline, CDR1 is SGHDN, CDR2 FVKESK. The CDR3 is made up of 14 amino acids. V gave up 2 bases and J gave up 5 bases, with 12 bases separating them.